This is a list of T cell receptor beta chains from one sample in a study of blood T cell repertoires in COVID-19. Repertoires were generated with immunoSEQ multiplex PCR, while TCRdb's copy carries only in-frame clones and drops some. Among under 300,000 clones listed, less than 90% were seen once. Material: PBMCs or T cells enriched from blood (not recorded which). The receptors were sampled from a woman aged 50 to 60 who had recovered from COVID-19. CDR3s include the opening cysteine and the closing phenylalanine or tryptophan. A D gene is named only where the DNA matches it firmly. Not all rows give a size; the values are once, few, many and, for expanded clones, a class.

>many|TRBJ2-7|-|TRBV7-9
TGTGCCAGCAGCCGAAGACAGGTTAGACACGAGCAGTACTTC
CASSRRQVRHEQYF
>-|TRBJ2-5|TRBD2|TRBV13
TGTGCCAGCAGCAGCGGACTAGCGATCCAAGAGACCCAGTACTTC
CASSSGLAIQETQYF
>few|TRBJ2-4|TRBD2|TRBV28
TGTGCCAGCAGAGAAGCGGGAGTGGTCACGAACATTCAGTACTTC
CASREAGVVTNIQYF
>-|TRBJ1-1|-|TRBV4-3
TGCGCCAGCAGCCCCGAAACGGGGGGCATGTACACTGAAGCTTTCTTT
CASSPETGGMYTEAFF
>-|TRBJ1-5|TRBD1|TRBV18
TGTGCCAGCTCACCGAATAAGGGGACAGGGCCCGGGCCCCAGCATTTT
CASSPNKGTGPGPQHF
>-|TRBJ1-5|-|TRBV6-5
TGTGCCAGCGCTGGAGGGGGCAATCAGCCCCAGCATTTT
CASAGGGNQPQHF
>-|TRBJ2-5|TRBD2|TRBV28
TGTGCCAGCAGCACACTAGCGGGAAAGAGCCGGGGGGAGACCCAGTACTTC
CASSTLAGKSRGETQYF
>-|TRBJ1-6|-|TRBV28
TGTGCCAGCAGTTCCGAGAATTCACCCCTCCACTTT
CASSSENSPLHF
>-|TRBJ1-2|TRBD1|TRBV4-3
TGCGCCAGCACTACTACAGGGGGCTATGGCTACACCTTC
CASTTTGGYGYTF
>few|TRBJ1-5|TRBD1|TRBV6-2/TRBV6-3
TGTGCCAGCAGTCGGGGGCGACAGGGACTCCTCTCGGGCAATCAGCCCCAGCATTTT
CASSRGRQGLLSGNQPQHF
>-|TRBJ2-7|-|TRBV14
TGTGCCAGCAGCCAAGATCTAGGAGCCTACGAGCAGTACTTC
CASSQDLGAYEQYF
>-|TRBJ2-1|-|TRBV27
TGTGCCAGCAGTTTCGGAGTAAATGAGCAGTTCTTC
CASSFGVNEQFF
>-|TRBJ2-1|TRBD2|TRBV9
TGTGCCAGCAGCGTAGGCGGGACTAGCGGGAGGGAGCAGTTCTTC
CASSVGGTSGREQFF
>-|TRBJ1-5|-|TRBV11-2
TGTGCCAGCAGCTTTTCCAGTGGCAATCAGCCCCAGCATTTT
CASSFSSGNQPQHF
>-|TRBJ2-6|-|TRBV6-1
TGTGCCAGCAGTGAAGCTGGCCGGGCCAACGTCCTGACTTTC
CASSEAGRANVLTF
>-|TRBJ1-5|-|TRBV28
TGTGCCAGCAGTCCTGCTTGGGCGGGGGACCAGCCCCAGCATTTT
CASSPAWAGDQPQHF
>once|TRBJ1-5|-|TRBV30
TGTGCCTGGAGTGTCAAACAGTCCGGCAATCAGCCCCAGCATTTT
CAWSVKQSGNQPQHF
>-|TRBJ1-5|-|TRBV6-2/TRBV6-3
TGTGCCAGCAGCCCTGCCGGGGTATATAGCAATCAGCCCCAGCATTTT
CASSPAGVYSNQPQHF
>-|TRBJ2-7|TRBD2|TRBV6-1
TGTGCCAGCAGTGCAGCTACTAGCGGACCCTCCTACGAGCAGTACTTC
CASSAATSGPSYEQYF
>once|TRBJ1-5|-|TRBV28
TGTGCCAGCATTCTCTCTCGTAGGACAGTCAATCAGCCCCAGCATTTT
CASILSRRTVNQPQHF
>-|TRBJ2-7|TRBD2|TRBV6-5
TGTGCCAGCAGTTTAGAGGCGGGGGCCTACGAGCAGTACTTC
CASSLEAGAYEQYF
>-|TRBJ2-5|-|TRBV6-6
TGTGCCAGCAGTGCCCACGGGGAAGAGACCCAGTACTTC
CASSAHGEETQYF
>-|TRBJ1-1|-|TRBV19
TGTGCCAGTAGTGAGGGAGTTCTGTCCACTGAAGCTTTCTTT
CASSEGVLSTEAFF
>-|TRBJ1-2|-|TRBV7-8
TGTGCCAGCAGCCCGACAAACTATGGCTACACCTTC
CASSPTNYGYTF
>-|TRBJ1-5|TRBD1|TRBV24-1
TGTGCCACCAGTGAAGGACCTTCTCCGGGACAGGCAAATCAGCCCCAGCATTTT
CATSEGPSPGQANQPQHF
>-|TRBJ2-3|-|TRBV24-1
TGTGCCACCAGTGATTTGACCAGCGAACGCACAGATACGCAGTATTTT
CATSDLTSERTDTQYF
>-|TRBJ2-1|-|TRBV28
TGTGCCAGCAGTTTAAGTCGGAGCCACAATGAGCAGTTCTTC
CASSLSRSHNEQFF
>-|TRBJ1-2|TRBD1|TRBV5-1
TGCGCCAGCAGCTCCGGGACAGGGGGCGAGGGTAGGGGCTACACCTTC
CASSSGTGGEGRGYTF
>-|TRBJ1-1|-|TRBV28
TGTGCCAGCACCAAACCCGTTTTAGTTGAAGCTTTCTTT
CASTKPVLVEAFF
>-|TRBJ2-3|TRBD2|TRBV28
TGTGCCAGCAGTTTGGGCGGGAGAGGTCTCACAGATACGCAGTATTTT
CASSLGGRGLTDTQYF
>-|TRBJ1-3|-|TRBV7-9
TGTGCCAGCAGGTTGGGGGGGCAAGCTGGAAACACCATATATTTT
CASRLGGQAGNTIYF
>-|TRBJ1-1|TRBD1|TRBV30
TGTGCCTGGAGTCCCCCGAGTCCGGACAGGGTGAAGGCTGAAGCTTTCTTT
CAWSPPSPDRVKAEAFF
>-|TRBJ1-2|TRBD1|TRBV5-5
TGTGCCAGCAGACCAGGGGATACAACAGGGGTCTATGGCTACACCTTC
CASRPGDTTGVYGYTF
>-|TRBJ2-5|TRBD1|TRBV7-3
TGTGCCAGCAGCATGACAGGGGGAGGGGGCCAAGAGACCCAGTACTTC
CASSMTGGGGQETQYF
>-|TRBJ1-4|TRBD1|TRBV6-6
TGTGCCAGCAGTTCACAGGGGAGCGAAAAACTGTTTTTT
CASSSQGSEKLFF
>-|TRBJ2-2|TRBD2|TRBV30
TGTGCCTGGAGACTAGCGGGAGGGACCGGGGAGCTGTTTTTT
CAWRLAGGTGELFF
>-|TRBJ1-6|TRBD1|TRBV24-1
TGTGCCACCAGTGAAGGACAGGGTAACAACTCACCCCTCCACTTT
CATSEGQGNNSPLHF
>-|TRBJ2-3|-|TRBV11-3
TGTGCCAGCAGCCGTAGGACTGCGGGGAATACGCAGTATTTT
CASSRRTAGNTQYF
>-|TRBJ2-2|TRBD2|TRBV29-1
TGCAGCGTTAGGACTAGCGGGAGGGCCGGGGAGCTGTTTTTT
CSVRTSGRAGELFF
>-|TRBJ2-1|-|TRBV21-1
TGTGCCAGCAGCGCTCGACAGGGGCCAGTCTCCTACAATGAGCAGTTCTTC
CASSARQGPVSYNEQFF
>-|TRBJ2-2|TRBD2|TRBV28
TGTGCCAGCGGGACTAGCGGGGAGAACACCGGGGAGCTGTTTTTT
CASGTSGENTGELFF
>-|TRBJ1-1|-|TRBV7-3
TGTGCCAGCAGCCGCAGGGCTGACACTGAAGCTTTCTTT
CASSRRADTEAFF
>-|TRBJ1-2|-|TRBV7-2
TGTGCCAGCAGCTTAGATCGTAGGGGAGGAAATGGCTACACCTTC
CASSLDRRGGNGYTF
>-|TRBJ2-1|TRBD2|TRBV5-1
TGCGCCAGCAGCTTAGTTCCTAGCGGGAGGGCCTCCAATGAGCAGTTCTTC
CASSLVPSGRASNEQFF
>-|TRBJ1-1|-|TRBV6-6
TGTGCCAGCAGTTACTCGTCAGGGGCCGCTGAAGCTTTCTTT
CASSYSSGAAEAFF
>-|TRBJ1-1|-|TRBV28
TGTGCCAGCAGCTTACCCCCCTACACTGAAGCTTTCTTT
CASSLPPYTEAFF
>-|TRBJ1-1|TRBD1|TRBV10-3
TGTGCCATCAGGACAGGGTTCAATTTAGGAACTGAAGCTTTCTTT
CAIRTGFNLGTEAFF
>-|TRBJ2-7|TRBD1|TRBV19
TGTGCCAGTAATCGACAGGGGGCCAACTACGAGCAGTACTTC
CASNRQGANYEQYF
>few|TRBJ2-7|-|TRBV5-1
TGCGCCAGCAGCTCAATGAACTACGGACAGTACGAGCAGTACTTC
CASSSMNYGQYEQYF
>-|TRBJ2-7|-|TRBV20-1
TGCAGTGCTAGAGATAGCTACGAGCAGTACTTC
CSARDSYEQYF
>once|TRBJ1-5|TRBD1|TRBV19
TGTGCCAGTAGTATTGGGACAGTCCGCAATCAGCCCCAGCATTTT
CASSIGTVRNQPQHF
>-|TRBJ2-1|-|TRBV7-8
TGTGCCAGCAGCGGCGCTAGCCGCGGTGAGCAGTTCTTC
CASSGASRGEQFF
>-|TRBJ1-5|-|TRBV15
TGTGCCACCAGCAGAGATCGGGGAACGAGCAATCAGCCCCAGCATTTT
CATSRDRGTSNQPQHF
>once|TRBJ2-5|TRBD2|TRBV29-1
TGCAGCGGAGGACTAGCGGGTCCAGAGACCCAGTACTTC
CSGGLAGPETQYF
>-|TRBJ2-7|TRBD2|TRBV11-3
TGTGCCAGCAGCTTAACTAGCGGTTCCTACGAGCAGTACTTC
CASSLTSGSYEQYF
>-|TRBJ2-7|-|TRBV6-2/TRBV6-3
TGTGCCAGCAGTTACTCGAACGTCGTGGGGGCTAGCGGACGCTACGAGCAGTACTTC
CASSYSNVVGASGRYEQYF
>-|TRBJ1-6|TRBD1|TRBV4-1
TGCGCCAGCAGCCGACTAGGGGACAGGGAGTTCCTCAGCTCCTATAATTCACCCCTCCACTTT
CASSRLGDREFLSSYNSPLHF
>-|TRBJ1-2|-|TRBV30
TGTGCCTGGAGTCCTACCTATGGCTACACCTTC
CAWSPTYGYTF
>-|TRBJ1-2|-|TRBV18
TGTGCCAGCTCACTCAACAGCTATTTTGGCTACACCTTC
CASSLNSYFGYTF
>-|TRBJ2-7|-|TRBV28
TGTGCCAGCAGTCCCCTCCAGGGTTTCACCTACGAGCAGTACTTC
CASSPLQGFTYEQYF